A single sample gave rise to the 8 T cell receptor beta chains below, sequenced in a study of cytomegalovirus exposure and HLA in healthy donors (dated by TCRdb to about 2017). Library generation was performed with the immunoSEQ multiplex PCR assay. For the multiplex PCR, a mixture combining 60 forward primers for TCR Vbeta segments and 13 reverse primers for TCR Jbeta segments was used. Not all clones reach the TCRdb copy of this immuneACCESS table, which keeps in-frame sequences only. Checked studies attribute under half of the gap to unresolved V genes and leave the rest unexplained. In all, the sample holds 50,000 or so clones, and roughly 73% of those were seen once. The biggest ten clones account for nearly 3% of the sample. Sequences were obtained from PBMCs. These receptors all stem from a man aged 18-30 years in good health and CMV-seronegative.

V is TRBV6-1 and J is TRBJ2-5; D remains ambiguous. The V end was cut by 7 bases, the J end by 5 bases, with 11 bases between. This CDR3 has 12 residues. The germline CDR1 and CDR2 sequences are MNHNS and SASEGT. CDR3 amino acids: CASIAEDETQYF. CDR3 sequence (DNA): TGTGCCAGCATTGCCGAGGATGAGACCCAGTACTTC.

The chain links TRBV4-3 to TRBJ2-6; weak D call: TRBD2 (5 bases). The CDR3 is 17 amino acids. V was clipped by 0 bases and J by 0 bases, with 9 bases between them. Germline V gene lookup returns CDR1 LGHNA and CDR2 YSLEER. This chain's CDR3 is CASSQELRVSGANVLTF. The CDR3 DNA reads TGCGCCAGCAGCCAAGAGTTGAGGGTCTCTGGGGCCAACGTCCTGACTTTC.

The chain employs TRBV7-8 and TRBJ1-1; D not certain. This CDR3 comprises 15 residues. The germline V and J ends were trimmed by 1 base and 6 bases, with 15 bases remaining between them. Germline loops: CDR1 SGHVS, CDR2 FQNEAQ. DNA of the CDR3: TGTGCCAGCAGCTTAGGGCCGGAGGGTTATGCTGAAGCTTTCTTT. This sequence encodes CASSLGPEGYAEAFF.

This clone showed up just a few times. This chain connects TRBV6-5 to TRBJ2-7, with TRBD2 matching 7 bases. Germline CDR1 MNHEY, CDR2 SVGAGI. This CDR3 spans 13 amino acids. Losses at the gene ends were 5 bases for V and 5 bases for J; bases not matched to a gene: 6. The CDR3 sequence: CASSGGSVNEQYF. CDR3 nucleotide sequence: TGTGCCAGCAGTGGCGGGAGTGTGAACGAGCAGTACTTC.

This clone was detected a few times. The V call is TRBV25-1, the J call TRBJ2-7; TRBD1 matches 7 bases. V lost 5 bases and J lost 7; bases outside the gene matches: 11. The CDR3 runs 14 residues. Germline V gene data show CDR1 as MGHDK and CDR2 as SYGVNS. In nucleotides, the CDR3 is TGTGCCAGCAGTAGTGGGCCTACCAGGGGGGAGCAGTACTTC. It translates to CASSSGPTRGEQYF.

CDR3 amino acids: CASSQSREAFF. The CDR3 bases are TGCGCCAGCAGCCAGTCGCGCGAAGCTTTCTTT. The chain combines TRBV4-1 with TRBJ1-1, with D hard to call. The CDR3 has 11 residues. The V and J ends lost 3 bases and 8 bases respectively, with 7 bases between them. Looked up from germline, CDR1 is MGHRA and CDR2 is YSYEKL.

The V and J genes are TRBV5-1 and TRBJ1-2; weak D call: TRBD1 (5 bases). V was clipped by 1 base and J by 4 bases, with 11 bases between them. Germline lookup yields CDR1 SGHRS and CDR2 YFSETQ. The CDR3 covers 14 residues. The CDR3 spells CASSLRGETYGYTF. The CDR3 DNA reads as TGCGCCAGCAGCTTGAGGGGTGAGACCTATGGCTACACCTTC.

The sample holds a few counts of this clone. The chain carries TRBV19 and TRBJ1-5; no definite D call. Germline V lookup: CDR1 LNHDA, CDR2 SQIVND (reference sequence). CDR3 length: 13 amino acids. The germline V and J ends were trimmed by 5 bases and 3 bases, with 8 bases remaining between them. The CDR3 spells CASSRRDNQPQHF. Here the CDR3 DNA reads TGTGCCAGTAGTCGCCGGGACAATCAGCCCCAGCATTTT.